The present entry profiles one T cell receptor (beta chain) with its context. Its antigen is unidentified. The CDR3 extends 3 residues past the end of the read, so its final part is completed from the germline J gene. Profiled with immunoSEQ multiplex PCR; TCRdb holds only in-frame clones, not every one. The sample has 25,000 to 35,000 clones. This sample stems from a study of Tregs in tolerant kidney transplant recipients. About the research overall: Recipients received nonmyeloablative bone marrow transplants from related graft donors, with transient mixed chimerism. Study-level findings and limits: Validation in larger populations is needed because few patients were studied. The most relevant donor-specific Treg TCRbeta repertoire apparently came from expansion with activated donor B cells. Donor-specific Treg expansion exceeded global Treg expansion in tolerant patients, suggesting antigen drive.

There are 16 residues in the CDR3. V dropped 8 bases and J dropped 7; count of bases not matched to a gene: 15. CDR1 is MNHEY and CDR2 is SVGEGT in the germline V gene. The V gene is TRBV6-2 or TRBV6-3, the J gene TRBJ1-5, with 9 bases identical to TRBD1. The sequence derives from a human donor who received a combined kidney and bone marrow transplant. The sample here was CD8+ T cells from blood, taken before the transplant. CDR3 DNA, as far as it was read: TGTGCCAGCCGTCTCATTCCGGGACAGGGAGACCAGCCC. It yields the protein CASRLIPGQGDQP. The complete CDR3 reads CASRLIPGQGDQPQHF.